The table lists the clone carrying this T cell receptor beta chain with a few counts. Primers used in a second PCR of roughly 7 to 12 cycles were a sample-barcoded 5' primer and a J-beta primer mix. Each CDR3 protein is one row after TCRdb ran MiXCR on the 5' RACE reads. The table includes 750,000 to 1,000,000 distinct CDR3 sequences, 29% detected once. Losses at the gene ends were 7 bases for V and 4 bases for J; bases not matched to a gene: 6. This CDR3 spans 15 amino acids. CDR1 and CDR2 from the germline V gene are SGHAT and FQNNGV. The data originate from a study of blood T cells in healthy people across ages. Separately, the same data were catalogued under a study of T cells of mothers and their children.

This receptor was identified in a woman aged 40 to 55 in good health. Input material: blood. This rearrangement joins TRBV11-2 to TRBJ2-1, with 11 bases identical to TRBD2. The CDR3, as DNA: TGTGCCAGCACCTTTAGCGGGGGGGTATACAATGAGCAGTTCTTC. It specifies CASTFSGGVYNEQFF.